This record covers a single T cell receptor beta chain. TCRdb keeps only in-frame clones here, not all; method: immunoSEQ multiplex PCR. Of under 350,000 clones listed, approximately 86% are singletons. Per the germline V gene, CDR1 is SGHTS and CDR2 is YDEGEE. The CDR3 totals 15 residues. With 2 bases removed from V and 5 bases from J, the gap between germline ends came to 14 bases. The sample originates from a study of blood T cell repertoires in COVID-19. The chain joins TRBV5-8 to TRBJ1-5; weak D call: TRBD1 (5 bases). Sequenced material: peripheral blood. The TCR sequence derives from a man younger than 30 with active or convalescent COVID-19. CDR3 sequence: CASSFSRQNYQPQHF. In DNA form, the CDR3 reads TGTGCCAGCAGCTTTTCCCGACAGAACTATCAGCCCCAGCATTTT.